The 32 T cell receptor beta chains presented below share a single source sample, sequenced in a study of blood T cell repertoires in COVID-19. Clones were read by immunoSEQ multiplex PCR, and TCRdb kept only the in-frame ones, dropping some. The table lists around 77,000 clones, about nine tenths of them singletons, with about a tenth in the top ten. Sequencing input: peripheral blood. The receptors derive from a man between 70 and 80 years old with active or convalescent COVID-19.

The chain carries TRBV2 and TRBJ2-7; TRBD2 aligns across 12 bases. CDR3 size: 14 residues. Germline V gene sequence: CDR1 SNHLY, CDR2 FYNNEI. The V segment lost 7 bases and the J segment 4 bases; nucleotides outside the gene matches: 5. CDR3 protein: CASKGLAGLYEQYF. CDR3 nucleotide sequence: TGTGCCAGCAAGGGACTAGCGGGCCTATACGAGCAGTACTTC.

This chain uses TRBV2 with TRBJ2-5, with D perhaps TRBD1 (6 bases). CDR1 SNHLY and CDR2 FYNNEI come from the germline V gene. This CDR3 spans 17 amino acids. V was shortened by 6 bases and J by 5 bases, with 25 bases between the two germline ends. CDR3 in DNA: TGTGCCAGCAGGGGGCCGGGGACACCAACTCTCGGGGAGACCCAGTACTTC. Amino acids: CASRGPGTPTLGETQYF.

The chain combines TRBV3-1 (or the pseudogene TRBV3-2) with TRBJ2-5; 8 bases match TRBD1. Germline values: CDR1 LGHDT, CDR2 YNNKEL (reference sequence). V was clipped by 3 bases and J by 6 bases; unmatched bases: 6. The CDR3 covers 14 residues. DNA of the CDR3: TGTGCCAGCAGCCACTTGGACAGGGAACAGACCCAGTACTTC. Protein: CASSHLDREQTQYF.

This clone appeared a single time. V is TRBV28 and J is TRBJ2-7; TRBD1 agrees at 8 bases. V was clipped by 6 bases and J by 0 bases; unmatched bases: 1. This CDR3 has 13 amino acids. Looked up from germline, CDR1 is MDHEN and CDR2 is SYDVKM. DNA for the CDR3: TGTGCCAGCAGAACAGGGGGCTCCTACGAGCAGTACTTC. Translation gives CASRTGGSYEQYF.

The CDR3 region has the DNA TGTGCCTGGAGTTGGAGTCTCTCTGGAAACACCATATATTTT. Residues: CAWSWSLSGNTIYF. The V gene is TRBV30, the J gene TRBJ1-3; no clear D. The CDR3 totals 14 residues. V lost 2 bases and J lost 0, with 8 bases in between. Per the germline V gene, CDR1 is GTSNPN and CDR2 is SVGIG (reference sequence).

The chain joins TRBV3-1 (or the pseudogene TRBV3-2) to TRBJ2-1, with a possible D match to TRBD1 (6 bases). CDR3 length equals 16 residues. The V end was cut by 1 base, the J end by 6 bases, with 16 bases between. Per the germline V gene, CDR1 is LGHDT and CDR2 is YNNKEL (reference sequence). CDR3 in DNA: TGTGCCAGCAGCCAAGGGGGCCTCATAGGGGGCAATGAGCAGTTCTTC. Protein product: CASSQGGLIGGNEQFF.

The chain joins TRBV5-1 to TRBJ2-2; D not resolved. CDR1 is SGHRS and CDR2 is YFSETQ in the germline V gene. Between the trimmed V and J ends, which lost 5 bases and 1 base, there was a span of 9 bases. The CDR3 has 14 residues. The chain's CDR3 is CASSVEWNTGELFF. For the CDR3, the DNA is TGCGCCAGCAGTGTAGAGTGGAACACCGGGGAGCTGTTTTTT. The full variable domain, rest sourced from reference TRBV5-1 and TRBJ2-2, is KAGVTQTPRYLIKTRGQQVTLSCSPISGHRSVSWYQQTPGQGLQFLFEYFSETQRNKGNFPGRFSGRQFSNSRSEMNVSTLELGDSALYLCASSVEWNTGELFFGEGSRLTVL.

This sequence joins TRBV10-1 and TRBJ2-7, with D possibly being TRBD2 (5 bases). The CDR3 contains 19 residues. Trimming left V 0 bases short and J 4 bases short, with 25 bases between. CDR1 and CDR2 from the germline V gene are WNHNN and SYGVQD (reference sequence). CDR3 residues: CASSESCGRPGWAFYEQYF. The CDR3 nucleotides are TGCGCCAGCAGTGAGTCGTGCGGACGGCCGGGGTGGGCGTTTTACGAGCAGTACTTC.

This clone was seen once. This sequence joins TRBV27 and TRBJ2-5, with 9 bases matching TRBD2. The ends lost 5 bases at V and 0 bases at J; junction bases unmatched: 4. The CDR3 has 15 residues. Germline V CDR1 and CDR2: MNHEY, SMNVEV (reference sequence). The CDR3 DNA reads TGTGCCAGCAGTCCCCTAGCGGGGTACCAAGAGACCCAGTACTTC. Amino acids: CASSPLAGYQETQYF.

This clone was detected a few times. The chain carries TRBV28 and TRBJ2-6, with D uncertain. Germline CDR1 MDHEN, CDR2 SYDVKM. V gave up 1 base and J gave up 0 bases, with 7 bases separating them. The CDR3 has 16 amino acids. The CDR3 DNA follows: TGTGCCAGCAGTTTATCTCGGTCCTCTGGGGCCAACGTCCTGACTTTC. This codes for CASSLSRSSGANVLTF.

V gene TRBV24-1 combines with J gene TRBJ2-1, with D unclear. The ends were cut back, 5 bases at V and 4 bases at J, with 8 bases in the middle. The CDR3 consists of 13 residues. Per the germline V gene, CDR1 is KGHDR and CDR2 is SFDVKD. The DNA of the CDR3 is TGTGCCACCAGTGGAGAGACTTACAATGAGCAGTTCTTC. It encodes CATSGETYNEQFF.

The chain joins TRBV6-1 to TRBJ2-7, with 7 bases that match TRBD2. Trimming at V came to 2 bases and at J to 0 bases, leaving 7 bases not matched to a gene. This CDR3 has 16 residues. The germline V gene has CDR1 MNHNS and CDR2 SASEGT. The CDR3: CASSEMASGYSYEQYF. The CDR3 DNA reads TGTGCCAGCAGTGAAATGGCTAGCGGTTACTCCTACGAGCAGTACTTC.

This chain connects TRBV2 to TRBJ1-2, with 9 positions matching TRBD1. This CDR3 comprises 15 residues. Looked up from germline, CDR1 is SNHLY and CDR2 is FYNNEI. Unmatched junction bases numbered 12, after V lost 5 bases and J lost 8 bases. The CDR3 nucleotides read TGTGCCAGCAGTTACGGACAGGGGTTTCCTTGGGGCTACACCTTC. Translation gives CASSYGQGFPWGYTF.

This sequence joins TRBV28 and TRBJ1-2; possible D gene TRBD1, 5 bases. Trimming removed 0 bases at V and 4 bases at J, with 9 bases between. This CDR3 is built from 14 residues. Germline V gene sequence: CDR1 MDHEN, CDR2 SYDVKM. As DNA, the CDR3 is TGTGCCAGCAGTTTATGGGCGGACACCTATGGCTACACCTTC. Residues: CASSLWADTYGYTF.

This clone counts as medium-sized (0.01 to 0.1%). V gene TRBV7-2 combines with J gene TRBJ2-3; 7 nucleotides line up with TRBD2. The CDR3 spans 15 residues. Germline V gene sequence: CDR1 SGHTA, CDR2 FQGNSA. V lost 5 bases to trimming and J lost 1 base; unmatched junction nucleotides: 6. This chain's CDR3 is CASSPDAGGTDTQYF. In nucleotides, the CDR3 is TGTGCCAGCAGCCCAGACGCGGGGGGCACAGATACGCAGTATTTT.

The chain carries TRBV5-1 and TRBJ1-1; TRBD1 matches 8 bases. CDR1 is SGHRS, CDR2 YFSETQ, per germline. The V segment lost 4 bases and the J segment 1 base; nucleotides outside the gene matches: 12. The CDR3 runs 17 residues. The CDR3 bases are TGCGCCAGCAGCGCCCTCCTACCGGGGACAGGGAACACTGAAGCTTTCTTT. This sequence encodes CASSALLPGTGNTEAFF.

This clone was recorded a few times. The chain has TRBV6-1 and TRBJ1-5; possible D gene TRBD1, 6 bases. The length of the CDR3 is 16 residues. V lost 0 bases, J lost 2 bases, and 11 bases lay in between. Per germline, CDR1 MNHNS and CDR2 SASEGT. Here the CDR3 reads CASSEAQGFGNQPQHF. The CDR3 region has the DNA TGTGCCAGCAGTGAAGCGCAGGGGTTTGGCAATCAGCCCCAGCATTTT.

The chain is built from TRBV5-1 and TRBJ1-2; 7 bases are shared with TRBD1. Germline CDR1 SGHRS, CDR2 YFSETQ. The V gene end was trimmed by 1 base and the J gene end by 1 base; junction bases not matched to a gene: 4. The CDR3 covers 15 residues. In DNA, the CDR3 is TGCGCCAGCAGCTTGAGACCAGGGGGTAACTATGGCTACACCTTC. This encodes CASSLRPGGNYGYTF.

This clone turned up a few times. The chain links TRBV11-2 to TRBJ1-1; D uncertain. Looked up from germline, CDR1 is SGHAT and CDR2 is FQNNGV. Deletions cut 5 bases from V and 1 base from J, with 17 bases between. The CDR3 is 16 amino acids. CDR3 in amino acids: CASSVHVSGRNTEAFF. The DNA for the CDR3 is TGTGCCAGCAGCGTCCATGTGTCCGGTCGGAACACTGAAGCTTTCTTT.

V is TRBV5-1 and J is TRBJ2-1; D is uncertain. This CDR3 is built from 16 residues. Trimming left V 0 bases short and J 8 bases short, with 18 bases between. Germline V gives CDR1 SGHRS, CDR2 YFSETQ. As DNA, the CDR3 is TGCGCCAGCAGCTTGGGGAGTACCTCTCTTTTTGATGAGCAGTTCTTC. It codes for CASSLGSTSLFDEQFF.

The chain is built from TRBV28 and TRBJ1-5; 9 bases fit TRBD1. The V gene's germline CDR1 is MDHEN and CDR2 SYDVKM. V trimming: 6 bases; J trimming: 5 bases; junction bases outside the gene matches: 5. This CDR3 is built from 14 residues. The CDR3 loop reads CASSDGTGYQPQHF. In nucleotides, the CDR3 is TGTGCCAGCAGCGACGGGACAGGGTATCAGCCCCAGCATTTT.

In its sample, this clone was seen a few times. V usage is TRBV3-1 (or the pseudogene TRBV3-2) and J usage is TRBJ1-4; maybe TRBD1 (5 bases). The CDR3 consists of 12 residues. The germline CDR1 and CDR2 sequences are LGHDT and YNNKEL (reference sequence). V was trimmed by 4 bases and J by 8 bases, leaving 8 bases between them. The CDR3 sequence is CASSPPGEKLFF. The CDR3, as DNA: TGTGCCAGCAGCCCCCCAGGGGAAAAACTGTTTTTT.

The chain couples TRBV27 to TRBJ1-2; 8 bases agree with TRBD1. V shed 6 bases and J 7 bases; nucleotides not matched to a gene: 7. CDR3 length: 13 residues. Germline V gene lookup returns CDR1 MNHEY and CDR2 SMNVEV (reference sequence). CDR3 bases: TGTGCCAGCAGGACGGACAGGGTCAGTGGCTACACCTTC. Translated, it gives CASRTDRVSGYTF.

The rearrangement joins TRBV5-4 to TRBJ2-7; 9 bases fit TRBD1. V lost 3 bases and J lost 5; bases outside the gene matches: 6. CDR1 SGHNT and CDR2 YYREEE come from the germline V gene (reference sequence). This CDR3 has 14 amino acids. The CDR3 spells CASSSDRGRHEQYF. CDR3 nucleotides: TGTGCCAGCAGCTCGGACAGGGGAAGACACGAGCAGTACTTC.

This clone was seen at least ten times. The chain links TRBV5-4 to TRBJ1-2, with D perhaps matching TRBD1 (6 bases). CDR3 length: 15 residues. Between the trimmed V and J ends, which lost 6 bases and 1 base, there was a span of 16 bases. Per germline, CDR1 SGHNT and CDR2 YYREEE (reference sequence). In DNA form, the CDR3 reads TGTGCCAGCACCCTGACAGGAGACCTTAACTATGGCTACACCTTC. It specifies CASTLTGDLNYGYTF.

The chain is built from TRBV27 and TRBJ2-7; a possible D gene is TRBD1 (6 bases). V was clipped by 10 bases and J by 2 bases, with 18 bases between them. Germline assignment: CDR1 MNHEY and CDR2 SMNVEV (reference sequence). CDR3 length: 14 amino acids. The CDR3 region has the DNA TGTGCCACCATTGGAGACAGGTCGACCTACGAGCAGTACTTC. Translated: CATIGDRSTYEQYF.

The chain links TRBV6-2 or TRBV6-3 to TRBJ2-7, with D possibly matching TRBD1 (6 bases). This CDR3 is built from 15 residues. CDR1 and CDR2 (germline): MNHEY, SVGEGT. Trimming took off 2 bases at V and 2 bases at J, with 13 bases between the two ends. The CDR3 reads CASSYPNRVTYEQYF. CDR3 sequence (DNA): TGTGCCAGCAGTTACCCCAACAGGGTAACCTACGAGCAGTACTTC.

The gene calls are TRBV27 and TRBJ2-5, with 8 bases identical to TRBD1. With V trimmed by 5 bases and J by 1 base, 15 bases remained unmatched. Germline values: CDR1 MNHEY, CDR2 SMNVEV (reference sequence). The length of the CDR3 is 18 residues. CDR3 sequence (DNA): TGTGCCAGCAGTCCCAAATACCGGGACAGGAACCCCCAAGAGACCCAGTACTTC. Residues: CASSPKYRDRNPQETQYF.

The sample holds one count of this clone. The chain joins TRBV29-1 to TRBJ1-2; D might be TRBD1 (5 bases). The CDR3 has 14 residues. The V gene lost 7 bases and the J gene lost 5 bases, with 20 bases spanning the gap. Germline CDR1 and CDR2: SQVTM and ANQGSEA. The CDR3 is CSARWQGSSYGYTF. The CDR3, as DNA: TGCAGCGCGCGGTGGCAGGGTAGTTCGTATGGCTACACCTTC.

The chain couples TRBV7-3 to TRBJ2-7, with 10 bases that match TRBD2. The CDR3 length is 15 residues. Per the germline V gene, CDR1 is SGHTA and CDR2 is FQGTGA. The ends lost 4 bases at V and 3 bases at J; junction bases unmatched: 6. CDR3: CASSSSSGRGYEQYF. The CDR3 coding sequence is TGTGCCAGCAGCTCCTCTAGCGGGAGAGGCTACGAGCAGTACTTC.

This clone was seen a single time. The J gene is TRBJ2-5, the V gene TRBV27; 7 bases match TRBD2. The CDR3 is 15 amino acids. Germline V gene data show CDR1 as MNHEY and CDR2 as SMNVEV (reference sequence). V trimming: 5 bases; J trimming: 4 bases; junction bases outside the gene matches: 10. CDR3 sequence: CASSPRLAVVETQYF. The DNA for the CDR3 is TGTGCCAGCAGTCCCCGACTAGCTGTAGTAGAGACCCAGTACTTC.

The chain recombines TRBV2 with TRBJ1-1, with a weak D call TRBD1 (6 bases). CDR1 SNHLY and CDR2 FYNNEI come from the germline V gene. The V and J ends lost 6 bases and 4 bases respectively, with 12 bases between them. The CDR3 runs to 13 residues. The CDR3 reads CASSDTTGTEAFF. The CDR3 DNA sequence: TGTGCCAGCAGCGACACGACAGGCACTGAAGCTTTCTTT.